This T cell receptor (beta chain) was documented in a study of blood T cells in healthy people across ages. Study-wide results and limits: Naive CD4+ cell counts and diversity both ran higher in long-lived than in aged donors.

A second about 6 to 11 cycle PCR used barcoded and J-beta primers. Researchers report that a template-switch adaptor with 12 random nucleotides tagged each cDNA molecule. TCRdb re-called the 5' RACE reads through MiXCR, storing one row per CDR3 protein. The table shows fewer than 900,000 distinct CDR3 sequences, with approximately 43% occurring only once. This clonotype has more than one count but fewer than ten. Its antigen is unknown. The CDR3 spans 14 residues. The V and J ends lost 4 bases and 4 bases respectively, with 13 bases between them. Germline V CDR1 and CDR2: LGHDT, YNNKEL (reference sequence). The donors, healthy Caucasians from Russia, were aged roughly 6 to 95.

The specimen was blood. The chain uses TRBV3-1 and TRBJ1-1; no firm D call. The clonotype was recovered from a woman between 55 and 75 years old in good health. The CDR3 spells CASSLITVSTEAFF. In nucleotides, the CDR3 is TGTGCCAGCAGCCTAATAACAGTTAGCACTGAAGCTTTCTTT.